What follows are 13 T cell receptor beta chains derived from one specimen sequenced in a study of blood T cell repertoires in COVID-19. The table came from immunoSEQ multiplex PCR; TCRdb's copy has only in-frame clones and leaves some out. Of 30,000 to 45,000 clones in the sample, 81% were seen once. Sequencing was done on a sample of peripheral blood. These receptors were collected from a human donor in a cohort sampled during active or convalescent COVID-19. The donor label of this sample is uncertain.

To note about this clone: The junction shows a germline mismatch at one end, possibly a read error. J is TRBJ2-7 and V is TRBV4-3; a possible D gene is TRBD2 (6 bases). Looked up from germline, CDR1 is LGHNA and CDR2 is YSLEER. CDR3 length equals 17 residues. CDR3 loop: CASSQEPWGLSSSEQYF. In DNA, the CDR3 is TGCGCCAGCAGCCAAGAACCGTGGGGACTCTCATCCTCCGAGCAGTACTTC.

This clone was observed a few times. The chain has TRBV5-1 and TRBJ1-3, with TRBD1 matching over 10 bases. Germline V CDR1 and CDR2: SGHRS, YFSETQ. The trim removed 10 bases at V and 2 bases at J, leaving 6 bases unmatched. The CDR3 extends over 14 amino acids. The CDR3 nucleotides read TGCGCCTCCAGAGGGACAGGGGCTGGAAACACCATATATTTT. It translates to CASRGTGAGNTIYF.

The chain employs TRBV7-2 and TRBJ2-7, with TRBD1 identical over 7 bases. With 3 bases clipped from V and 4 bases from J, the junction kept 6 bases outside the gene matches. The V gene's germline CDR1 is SGHTA and CDR2 FQGNSA. CDR3 length: 14 amino acids. The CDR3 region has the DNA TGTGCCAGCAGCTTGAACAGGGGAGCGTACGAGCAGTACTTC. Residues: CASSLNRGAYEQYF. The full variable domain, in which reference TRBV7-2 and TRBJ2-7 provide the parts outside the CDR3, is GAGVSQSPSNKVTEKGKDVELRCDPISGHTALYWYRQSLGQGLEFLIYFQGNSAPDKSGLPSDRFSAERTGGSVSTLTIQRTQQEDSAVYLCASSLNRGAYEQYFGPGTRLTVT.

The chain joins TRBV7-8 to TRBJ2-1; D gene unclear. CDR1 SGHVS and CDR2 FQNEAQ come from the germline V gene. V was clipped by 4 bases and J by 1 base, with 14 bases between them. There are 16 residues in the CDR3. The CDR3 reads CASSSVQAHSYNEQFF. The CDR3 DNA sequence: TGTGCCAGCAGCTCCGTCCAGGCCCATTCCTACAATGAGCAGTTCTTC.

The chain is built from TRBV5-1 and TRBJ2-2; no clear D gene. Per the germline V gene, CDR1 is SGHRS and CDR2 is YFSETQ. The CDR3 spans 14 residues. V lost 0 bases and J 1 base, leaving 4 bases between the germline ends. The CDR3 is CASSLVMNTGELFF. The DNA of the CDR3 is TGCGCCAGCAGCTTGGTCATGAACACCGGGGAGCTGTTTTTT.

The rearrangement joins TRBV7-9 to TRBJ2-2; D is perhaps TRBD1 (7 bases). This CDR3 has 15 amino acids. Trimming pared 3 bases from V and 5 bases from J, leaving 13 bases between. Per the germline V gene, CDR1 is SEHNR and CDR2 is FQNEAQ (reference sequence). Here the CDR3 reads CASSFNRGGTGELFF. Written as DNA, the CDR3 is TGTGCCAGCAGCTTCAACAGGGGAGGAACCGGGGAGCTGTTTTTT.

The genes are TRBV6-5 and TRBJ2-3; 7 positions agree with TRBD1. The germline V gene encodes CDR1 MNHEY and CDR2 SVGAGI. Trimming at V came to 7 bases and at J to 2 bases, leaving 9 bases not matched to a gene. This CDR3 region has 15 residues. The CDR3 region is CASNRPGQPTDTQYF. The CDR3 nucleotides are TGTGCCAGCAATCGACCGGGACAGCCCACAGATACGCAGTATTTT.

This clone is a singleton in its sample. This chain's CDR3 is CASSWAAEVTDTQYF. The CDR3, as DNA: TGTGCCAGCAGCTGGGCGGCGGAGGTCACAGATACGCAGTATTTT. This rearrangement joins TRBV6-2 or TRBV6-3 to TRBJ2-3; weak D call: TRBD2 (5 bases). V lost 6 bases, J lost 2 bases, and 15 bases lay in between. CDR1 MNHEY and CDR2 SVGEGT come from the germline V gene. The CDR3 runs to 15 residues.

The rearrangement links TRBV6-4 to TRBJ1-2, with D perhaps matching TRBD1 (5 bases). The germline CDR1 and CDR2 sequences are MRHNA and SNTAGT. Trimming left V 3 bases short and J 4 bases short, with 12 bases between. The CDR3 runs 14 residues. The CDR3 bases are TGTGCCAGCAGTGAAGAACTCCAGGGCTATGGCTACACCTTC. Residues: CASSEELQGYGYTF.

This rearrangement joins TRBV4-3 to TRBJ2-7; 13 bases match TRBD2. The CDR3 contains 16 residues. V dropped 4 bases and J dropped 5; count of bases not matched to a gene: 8. CDR1 is LGHNA, CDR2 YSLEER, per germline. DNA of the CDR3: TGCGCCAGCAGCCGCCAGACTAGCGGGAGGAGTGACGAGCAGTACTTC. Amino acids: CASSRQTSGRSDEQYF.

The rearrangement links TRBV18 to TRBJ2-3; D unclear. The ends were cut back, 1 base at V and 4 bases at J, with 6 bases in the middle. Germline assignment: CDR1 KGHSH and CDR2 LQKENI. This CDR3 region has 13 residues. The CDR3 nucleotides are TGTGCCAGCTCACCACGCGGTCCAGATACGCAGTATTTT. The encoded protein is CASSPRGPDTQYF.

The chain joins TRBV29-1 to TRBJ2-2, with 8 bases identical to TRBD1. The length of the CDR3 is 16 residues. CDR1 is SQVTM and CDR2 is ANQGSEA in the germline V gene. The ends lost 4 bases at V and 7 bases at J; junction bases unmatched: 14. The CDR3 region is CSVVRTGSGLGGELFF. The CDR3 DNA is TGCAGCGTTGTTAGGACAGGGTCAGGGTTGGGCGGGGAGCTGTTTTTT.

Only a few counts were recorded for this clone. The CDR3 spells CASRDRVTDTQYF. In DNA form, the CDR3 reads TGTGCCAGCCGGGACAGGGTAACAGATACGCAGTATTTT. The V gene is TRBV6-5, the J gene TRBJ2-3; 9 nucleotides match TRBD1. V dropped 8 bases and J dropped 3; count of bases not matched to a gene: 3. The V gene's germline CDR1 is MNHEY and CDR2 SVGAGI. The CDR3 totals 13 residues.